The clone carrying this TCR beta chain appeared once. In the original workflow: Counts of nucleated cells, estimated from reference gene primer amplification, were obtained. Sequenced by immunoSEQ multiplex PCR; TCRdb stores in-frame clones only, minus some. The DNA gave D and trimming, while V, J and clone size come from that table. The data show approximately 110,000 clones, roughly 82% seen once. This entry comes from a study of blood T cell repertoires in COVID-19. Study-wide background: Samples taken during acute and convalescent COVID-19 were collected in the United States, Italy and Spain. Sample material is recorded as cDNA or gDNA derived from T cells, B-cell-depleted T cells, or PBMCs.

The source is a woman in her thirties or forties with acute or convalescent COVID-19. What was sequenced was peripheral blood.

The CDR3 DNA follows: TGTGCCAGCAGCCGGGGGTGGGAGACCCAGTACTTC. Its protein product is CASSRGWETQYF. The rearrangement joins TRBV6-6 to TRBJ2-5, with D tentatively TRBD2 (6 bases). Germline lookup yields CDR1 MNHNY and CDR2 SVGAGI (reference sequence). This CDR3 is built from 12 residues. V dropped 6 bases and J dropped 5 bases, with 10 bases sitting between them.